These 26 T cell receptor beta chains were sequenced from one sample in a study of cytomegalovirus exposure and HLA in healthy donors. The PCR ran on 60 Vbeta and 13 Jbeta primers. Assay used: immunoSEQ multiplex PCR; TCRdb lists only in-frame clones, some missing. The table shows about 130,000 clones, with 65% to 90% occurring only once. The specimen sequenced was PBMCs. The receptors shown here come from a man aged 50-59 years in good health and CMV-seronegative.

The chain joins TRBV14 to TRBJ1-1, with unresolved D. This CDR3 has 13 amino acids. The V and J ends lost 1 base and 7 bases respectively, with 10 bases between them. Germline V gene data show CDR1 as SGHDN and CDR2 as FVKESK. The CDR3 bases are TGTGCCAGCAGCCAAGCTCGTAGTAGTGAAGCTTTCTTT. Translation: CASSQARSSEAFF.

The rearrangement links TRBV2 to TRBJ1-2; TRBD1 is a possible D gene (6 bases). Germline V gives CDR1 SNHLY, CDR2 FYNNEI. V was pared by 5 bases and J by 2 bases, with 9 bases between. The CDR3 length is 13 residues. The CDR3: CASSSQGNYGYTF. DNA for the CDR3: TGTGCCAGCAGTAGCCAGGGGAACTATGGCTACACCTTC.

The V call is TRBV30, the J call TRBJ2-3; 9 positions agree with TRBD2. The CDR3 is 15 amino acids. The trim removed 4 bases at V and 5 bases at J, leaving 10 bases unmatched. Germline lookup yields CDR1 GTSNPN and CDR2 SVGIG (reference sequence). For the CDR3, the DNA is TGTGCCTGGATGTTCGCGGGGGGGCCCGAAGATACGCAGTATTTT. Its translation: CAWMFAGGPEDTQYF.

This chain links TRBV7-3 with TRBJ2-7, with TRBD2 identical over 11 bases. This CDR3 comprises 15 residues. CDR1 SGHTA and CDR2 FQGTGA come from the germline V gene. V dropped 9 bases and J dropped 2; count of bases not matched to a gene: 9. Written as DNA, the CDR3 is TGTGCCAGAGCTCCTTCTAGCGGGGGGACCTACGAGCAGTACTTC. This translates into CARAPSSGGTYEQYF.

The chain links TRBV2 to TRBJ2-3, with 14 bases that match TRBD2. This CDR3 region has 15 residues. The junction had 3 bases not matched to a gene; V was cut back by 6 bases and J by 4 bases. Looked up from germline, CDR1 is SNHLY and CDR2 is FYNNEI. CDR3 region: CASRRLAGGPDTQYF. Here the CDR3 DNA reads TGTGCCAGCAGGAGACTAGCGGGGGGGCCAGATACGCAGTATTTT.

This rearrangement joins TRBV19 to TRBJ2-7; weak D call: TRBD1 (6 bases). Germline V gene lookup returns CDR1 LNHDA and CDR2 SQIVND (reference sequence). Deletions cut 4 bases from V and 0 bases from J, with 22 bases between. The CDR3 sequence is 18 residues long. CDR3 region: CASSTPPRDTKSSYEQYF. CDR3 in DNA: TGTGCCAGTAGTACGCCGCCTCGGGACACCAAGAGCTCCTACGAGCAGTACTTC.

The CDR3 protein is CASSPTSGNYNEQFF. The CDR3, as DNA: TGCGCCAGCAGCCCAACTTCGGGGAATTACAATGAGCAGTTCTTC. The chain uses TRBV4-1 and TRBJ2-1; possibly TRBD2 for D (5 bases). V was shortened by 4 bases and J by 4 bases, with 14 bases between the two germline ends. The V gene's germline CDR1 is MGHRA and CDR2 YSYEKL. The CDR3 sequence is 15 residues long.

This clone was detected only a few times. This chain uses TRBV5-4 with TRBJ1-2; possible D gene TRBD1, 5 bases. This CDR3 is built from 15 residues. Trimming took off 2 bases at V and 8 bases at J, with 19 bases between the two ends. CDR1 is SGHNT and CDR2 is YYREEE in the germline V gene (reference sequence). The DNA of the CDR3 is TGTGCCAGCAGCTTCGGTCTGGGGCCCGCAGGAGGCTACACCTTC. It yields the protein CASSFGLGPAGGYTF.

For this clone: No conserved phenylalanine or tryptophan is present at the end of the CDR3, so a read error is the likely explanation. Because the CDR3's place on the DNA is in doubt, the DNA is left out and the CDR3 is given as listed by TCRdb. V is TRBV6-1 and J is TRBJ1-1. CDR1 and CDR2 (germline): MNHNS, SASEGT. Inclusive of both ends, the CDR3 amounts to 10 amino acids. The CDR3 loop is CASSDDRGAL.

This clone has a handful of counts. The V gene is TRBV5-1, the J gene TRBJ2-1; 9 bases map to TRBD2. V was pared by 0 bases and J by 5 bases, with 3 bases of the junction left unmatched. There are 15 residues in the CDR3. CDR1 is SGHRS and CDR2 is YFSETQ in the germline V gene. The CDR3, as DNA: TGCGCCAGCAGCTTGGAACGCGGGGGGGACAATGAGCAGTTCTTC. It is translated as CASSLERGGDNEQFF.

This clone has a handful of counts. The chain employs TRBV4-1 and TRBJ2-5; D gene uncertain. V gave up 5 bases and J gave up 2 bases, with 9 bases separating them. CDR1 MGHRA and CDR2 YSYEKL come from the germline V gene. The CDR3 runs to 13 residues. CDR3 coding DNA: TGCGCCAGCAGCAAGATTCAGCAAGAGACCCAGTACTTC. Amino acids: CASSKIQQETQYF.

This clone was picked up one time. The chain recombines TRBV6-1 with TRBJ1-1; no reliable D call. V was trimmed by 7 bases and J by 4 bases, leaving 19 bases between them. The CDR3 totals 15 residues. Germline V lookup: CDR1 MNHNS, CDR2 SASEGT. The DNA for the CDR3 is TGTGCCAGCAAAGAGCGGAGGGAGAGGGCCACTGAAGCTTTCTTT. Translated: CASKERRERATEAFF.

The V gene is TRBV9, the J gene TRBJ2-2; D possibly corresponds to TRBD1 (5 bases). The germline gives CDR1 SGDLS, CDR2 YYNGEE. V lost 0 bases to trimming and J lost 6 bases, with 12 bases between them. This CDR3 is 15 amino acids long. CDR3 sequence (DNA): TGTGCCAGCAGCGTAGAGGTAGGGGCGGCCGGGGAGCTGTTTTTT. Encoded protein: CASSVEVGAAGELFF.

The V call is TRBV4-1, the J call TRBJ2-3; D ambiguous. The CDR3 spans 15 residues. Germline V gene sequence: CDR1 MGHRA, CDR2 YSYEKL. Trimming removed 2 bases at V and 1 base at J, with 10 bases between. CDR3 sequence reads: CASSQTPKGTDTQYF. CDR3 DNA sequence: TGCGCCAGCAGCCAAACACCCAAAGGCACAGATACGCAGTATTTT.

The count of this clone is one. The chain combines TRBV4-1 with TRBJ2-3, with D perhaps matching TRBD2 (7 bases). The germline V and J ends were trimmed by 2 bases and 6 bases, with 12 bases remaining between them. The germline V gene has CDR1 MGHRA and CDR2 YSYEKL. The CDR3 covers 14 residues. The CDR3 DNA follows: TGCGCCAGCAGCCAAAGGGGGGGCGGGGATACGCAGTATTTT. It codes for CASSQRGGGDTQYF.

The rearrangement joins TRBV5-1 to TRBJ1-1, with D possibly matching TRBD1 (5 bases). Looked up from germline, CDR1 is SGHRS and CDR2 is YFSETQ. This CDR3 is 14 amino acids long. V was shortened by 6 bases and J by 1 base, with 13 bases between the two germline ends. The CDR3 coding sequence is TGCGCCAGCACCCGGGACTCTACGAACACTGAAGCTTTCTTT. This translates into CASTRDSTNTEAFF. Supplemented by reference TRBV5-1 and TRBJ1-1, the full variable domain reads KAGVTQTPRYLIKTRGQQVTLSCSPISGHRSVSWYQQTPGQGLQFLFEYFSETQRNKGNFPGRFSGRQFSNSRSEMNVSTLELGDSALYLCASTRDSTNTEAFFGQGTRLTVV.

The chain joins TRBV4-2 to TRBJ2-1, with TRBD2 identical over 11 bases. The CDR3 extends over 16 amino acids. Per the germline V gene, CDR1 is LGHNA and CDR2 is YNFKEQ. V trimming: 4 bases; J trimming: 5 bases; junction bases outside the gene matches: 7. As DNA, the CDR3 is TGTGCCAGCAGCCGAACCGGGACTAGCGGCAACAATGAGCAGTTCTTC. It codes for CASSRTGTSGNNEQFF.

The chain links TRBV7-2 to TRBJ2-2, with TRBD2 identical over 10 bases. The length of the CDR3 is 15 residues. The V gene end was trimmed by 2 bases and the J gene end by 8 bases; junction bases not matched to a gene: 5. Germline assignment: CDR1 SGHTA and CDR2 FQGNSA. CDR3 amino acids: CASSLILAGVGELFF. CDR3 coding DNA: TGTGCCAGCAGCTTAATCCTAGCGGGGGTAGGGGAGCTGTTTTTT.

This chain joins TRBV11-2 and TRBJ1-2; D is unclear. The germline V gene encodes CDR1 SGHAT and CDR2 FQNNGV. CDR3 length: 14 residues. Trimming stripped 0 bases from V and 6 bases from J, with 11 bases between. The CDR3 region is CASSLDRVAHGYTF. CDR3 DNA: TGTGCCAGCAGCTTAGACCGGGTGGCCCATGGCTACACCTTC.

This chain uses TRBV19 with TRBJ2-1; the D is unclear. CDR3 length equals 12 residues. V lost 4 bases to trimming and J lost 6 bases, with 7 bases between them. Germline lookup yields CDR1 LNHDA and CDR2 SQIVND (reference sequence). CDR3 coding DNA: TGTGCCAGTAGTAGGGCAATCAATGAGCAGTTCTTC. It translates to CASSRAINEQFF.

V and J are TRBV2 and TRBJ2-2; TRBD2 matches 7 bases. Germline CDR1 is SNHLY and CDR2 is FYNNEI. The ends lost 8 bases at V and 6 bases at J; junction bases unmatched: 15. This CDR3 region has 16 residues. The CDR3: CASSERGVGVAGELFF. In nucleotides, the CDR3 is TGTGCCAGCTCCGAGCGGGGTGTGGGTGTTGCCGGGGAGCTGTTTTTT.

This clone occurred a few times. The rearrangement uses TRBV7-9 and TRBJ1-1; D unclear. V was clipped by 1 base and J by 1 base, with 16 bases between them. The CDR3 runs 17 residues. Per germline, CDR1 SEHNR and CDR2 FQNEAQ (reference sequence). As DNA, the CDR3 is TGTGCCAGCAGCTTAGGAATCGGATTCCGAGGGAACACTGAAGCTTTCTTT. Translation: CASSLGIGFRGNTEAFF.

The chain couples TRBV5-1 to TRBJ2-7; 7 bases line up with TRBD1. V lost 0 bases to trimming and J lost 2 bases; unmatched junction nucleotides: 2. The CDR3 spans 14 residues. Per the germline V gene, CDR1 is SGHRS and CDR2 is YFSETQ. CDR3 region: CASSLGGQAYEQYF. CDR3 in DNA: TGCGCCAGCAGCTTGGGCGGACAGGCCTACGAGCAGTACTTC.

The CDR3 DNA reads TGTGCCAGCAACAAGTATTCCGGGGGGCAAGAGACCCAGTACTTC. It specifies CASNKYSGGQETQYF. The chain uses TRBV7-9 and TRBJ2-5, with TRBD2 matching 7 bases. The germline V gene has CDR1 SEHNR and CDR2 FQNEAQ (reference sequence). V lost 7 bases, J lost 2 bases, and 10 bases stayed unmatched. This CDR3 comprises 15 residues. The full variable domain, rest sourced from reference TRBV7-9 and TRBJ2-5, is DTGVSQNPRHKITKRGQNVTFRCDPISEHNRLYWYRQTLGQGPEFLTYFQNEAQLEKSRLLSDRFSAERPKGSFSTLEIQRTEQGDSAMYLCASNKYSGGQETQYFGPGTRLLVL.

The chain combines TRBV6-5 with TRBJ2-5; perhaps TRBD2 as D (5 bases). CDR3 length equals 15 residues. Germline V CDR1 and CDR2: MNHEY, SVGAGI. Trimming shortened V by 7 bases and J by 5 bases, and 20 bases separated the two germline ends. In nucleotides, the CDR3 is TGTGCCAGCAACTACCGAGGACTGGACGCCGAGACCCAGTACTTC. Protein product: CASNYRGLDAETQYF.

The chain links TRBV11-2 to TRBJ1-6; the D is unclear. CDR3 size: 15 residues. From germline, CDR1 is SGHAT and CDR2 FQNNGV. With 5 bases removed from V and 7 bases from J, the gap between germline ends came to 15 bases. In nucleotides, the CDR3 is TGTGCCAGCAGCGACACGGGAGGATTAAATTCACCCCTCCACTTT. Residues: CASSDTGGLNSPLHF.